The rows below give T cell receptor beta chains drawn from one sample of a study of blood T cell repertoires in COVID-19. Libraries were prepared by immunoSEQ multiplex PCR; TCRdb keeps only in-frame clonotypes and omits some of them. The sample carries tens of thousands of clones, roughly 90% recorded once. The specimen was peripheral blood. Receptors originate from a man between 65 and 85 years old with acute or convalescent COVID-19. Each CDR3 is given with its conserved first and last residue. The D gene is left open where the match is weak. Some rows have no size entry. The others give once, few or many, or a class for an expanded clone.

TRBV6-1	-	-	TRBJ1-2	CASSHSYGYTF	TGTGCCAGCAGTCATTCCTATGGCTACACCTTC
TRBV4-1	-	TRBD1	TRBJ2-5	CASSQDPDRVAETQYF	TGCGCCAGCAGCCAAGATCCCGACAGGGTGGCGGAGACCCAGTACTTC
TRBV29-1	-	TRBD1	TRBJ1-5	CSVGGQGAWLGNQPQHF	TGCAGCGTGGGGGGACAGGGGGCCTGGTTGGGCAATCAGCCCCAGCATTTT
TRBV12-3/TRBV12-4	-	-	TRBJ1-2	CASSPQGNYGYTF	TGTGCCAGCAGTCCCCAGGGGAACTATGGCTACACCTTC
TRBV6-6	few	-	TRBJ1-6	CASSYSSGTRSPLHF	TGTGCCAGCAGTTACTCTTCGGGTACGAGGTCACCCCTCCACTTT
TRBV10-3	-	-	TRBJ2-6	CAISEKGGSNVLTF	TGTGCCATCAGTGAAAAGGGGGGGTCGAACGTCCTGACTTTC
TRBV5-1	-	-	TRBJ1-5	CASSLGASNQPQHF	TGCGCCAGCAGCTTGGGGGCGAGCAATCAGCCCCAGCATTTT
TRBV5-1	-	TRBD2	TRBJ2-3	CASSVSPSGGAGDTQYF	TGCGCCAGCAGCGTATCCCCTAGCGGGGGGGCCGGTGATACGCAGTATTTT
TRBV5-5	-	-	TRBJ2-2	CASLRGPATGELFF	TGTGCCAGCCTCAGGGGACCGGCCACCGGGGAGCTGTTTTTT
TRBV5-8	-	-	TRBJ1-6	CASSFSDTENSPLHF	TGTGCCAGCAGCTTCTCCGACACCGAGAATTCACCCCTCCACTTT
TRBV19	-	TRBD2	TRBJ2-1	CASSRTSGSNEQFF	TGTGCCAGTAGTAGGACTAGCGGGAGCAATGAGCAGTTCTTC
TRBV7-2	-	TRBD1	TRBJ1-1	CASSPFGQGQTEAFF	TGTGCCAGCAGCCCGTTTGGACAGGGGCAGACTGAAGCTTTCTTT
TRBV7-9	-	TRBD2	TRBJ2-3	CASSFTSGRTTDTQYF	TGTGCCAGCAGCTTTACTAGCGGGAGGACGACAGATACGCAGTATTTT
TRBV12-3/TRBV12-4	-	-	TRBJ1-2	CASSFSGLRGYTF	TGTGCCAGCAGTTTTTCAGGGCTCCGTGGCTACACCTTC
TRBV4-3	-	TRBD1	TRBJ1-1	CASSQELIQGAPTEAFF	TGCGCCAGCAGCCAAGAACTTATTCAGGGGGCGCCCACTGAAGCTTTCTTT
TRBV9	-	TRBD2	TRBJ2-7	CASSPGLGTREQYF	TGTGCCAGCAGCCCCGGACTAGGGACTCGGGAGCAGTACTTC
TRBV5-1	-	TRBD1	TRBJ1-3	CASSPHGQGSGNTIYF	TGCGCCAGCAGCCCTCACGGACAGGGTTCCGGAAACACCATATATTTT
TRBV6-5	-	TRBD1	TRBJ1-1	CASSYHRQGKTEAFF	TGTGCCAGCAGTTACCACAGACAGGGTAAGACTGAAGCTTTCTTT
TRBV13	-	-	TRBJ2-3	CASSSLWRRSTDTQYF	TGTGCCAGCAGCTCACTCTGGAGGAGGAGCACAGATACGCAGTATTTT
TRBV6-5	-	-	TRBJ2-1	CASSYLGSWNEQFF	TGTGCCAGCAGTTACCTTGGCTCCTGGAATGAGCAGTTCTTC
TRBV12-3/TRBV12-4	-	-	TRBJ1-5	CASSLGGYQPQHF	TGTGCCAGCAGTTTAGGCGGTTATCAGCCCCAGCATTTT
TRBV5-4	few	-	TRBJ2-1	CASSLEYNEQFF	TGTGCCAGCAGCTTAGAGTACAATGAGCAGTTCTTC